This T cell receptor (beta chain) was captured by sequencing in a study of monozygotic twins with inflammatory bowel disease. As to this clonotype: Its antigen is not known.

The CDR3 covers 12 residues. The germline CDR1 and CDR2 sequences are LGHDT and YNNKEL (reference sequence). Per donor, 2 to 2.5 ml of blood was collected and frozen. Via template switching, UMIs carrying a 6-nucleotide sample barcode were introduced. From its re-call of the 5' RACE reads, TCRdb lists each CDR3 protein once, without DNA. This repertoire includes 330,000 or so distinct CDR3 sequences. Study-wide points: Relative clonotype sharing with others was diminished in IBD patients versus healthy twins, particularly with disease activity. A single strong IBD-associated signal or clonotype was not supported by the findings.

This receptor was obtained from a human donor with ulcerative colitis or Crohn's disease, or a healthy co-twin of an affected twin (not recorded which). This chain connects TRBV3-1 to TRBJ2-7; checking the TCRdb D call of TRBD2 is not possible without DNA. Sequenced sample: blood. The CDR3 protein is CASSAGFYEQYF.